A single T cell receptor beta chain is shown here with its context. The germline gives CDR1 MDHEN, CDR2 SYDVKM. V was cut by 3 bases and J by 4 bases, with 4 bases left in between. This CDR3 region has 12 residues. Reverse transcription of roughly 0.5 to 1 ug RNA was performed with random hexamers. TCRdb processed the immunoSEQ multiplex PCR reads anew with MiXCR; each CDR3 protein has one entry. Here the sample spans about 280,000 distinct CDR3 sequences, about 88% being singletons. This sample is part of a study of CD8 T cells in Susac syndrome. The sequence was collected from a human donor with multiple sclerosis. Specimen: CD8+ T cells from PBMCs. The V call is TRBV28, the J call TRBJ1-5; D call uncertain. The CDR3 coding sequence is TGTGCCAGCAGTTTTACGAATCAGCCCCAGCATTTT. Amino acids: CASSFTNQPQHF. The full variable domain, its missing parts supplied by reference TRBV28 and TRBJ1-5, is DVKVTQSSRYLVKRTGEKVFLECVQDMDHENMFWYRQDPGLGLRLIYFSYDVKMKEKGDIPEGYSVSREKKERFSLILESASTNQTSMYLCASSFTNQPQHFGDGTRLSIL.